What follows are 10 T cell receptor beta chains derived from one specimen sequenced in a study of T-cell reconstitution after alpha-beta-depleted transplantation in children. As it was prepared, the TCRbeta library received unique molecular identifiers. TCRdb reanalysed the PCR reads using MiXCR and keeps one entry per CDR3 protein. This table holds fewer than 700,000 distinct CDR3 sequences, 10% to 15% found once. The sample here was PBMCs, mostly from graft donor cells, taken 360 days after TCRalphabeta/CD19-depleted stem cell transplant. The receptors derive from a male patient younger than 18 who had a stem cell transplant for acute myeloid leukemia, so the T cells may come from the graft donor.

This clonotype was counted many times. The chain links TRBV5-6 to TRBJ2-1; weak D call: TRBD2 (6 bases). The germline V and J ends were trimmed by 1 base and 6 bases, with 11 bases remaining between them. From germline, CDR1 is SGHDT and CDR2 YYEEEE. The CDR3 contains 14 residues. In DNA, the CDR3 is TGTGCCAGCAGCTTGAGGCGGACTATCAATGAGCAGTTCTTC. This codes for CASSLRRTINEQFF.

This clonotype was detected a few times. J is TRBJ2-4 and V is TRBV28, with D hard to call. The V and J ends lost 4 bases and 0 bases respectively, with 10 bases between them. In germline, CDR1 is MDHEN, CDR2 SYDVKM. CDR3 length: 15 amino acids. This chain's CDR3 is CASSSVRIAKNIQYF. The CDR3 DNA sequence: TGTGCCAGCAGTTCGGTGAGGATAGCCAAAAACATTCAGTACTTC.

This clonotype appeared a few times. The J gene is TRBJ1-2, the V gene TRBV28; a possible D gene is TRBD1 (5 bases). Germline V gene sequence: CDR1 MDHEN, CDR2 SYDVKM. V was shortened by 5 bases and J by 4 bases, with 11 bases between the two germline ends. This CDR3 comprises 13 residues. This CDR3 is CASSTQGLYGYTF. In nucleotides, the CDR3 is TGTGCCAGCAGTACCCAGGGTCTCTATGGCTACACCTTC.

This clonotype has at least ten counts. This chain uses TRBV4-3 with TRBJ2-7, with TRBD2 matching over 7 bases. The CDR3 length is 14 residues. V shed 3 bases, J shed 6 bases, and the junction held 8 bases outside the gene matches. Germline values: CDR1 LGHNA, CDR2 YSLEER. CDR3 coding DNA: TGCGCCAGCAGCCAGACCATGGGGGGGACCGAGCAGTACTTC. Its protein is CASSQTMGGTEQYF.

The chain links TRBV6-1 to TRBJ1-5; D is uncertain. The V gene's germline CDR1 is MNHNS and CDR2 SASEGT. The ends were cut back, 2 bases at V and 3 bases at J, with 2 bases in the middle. The CDR3 is 12 amino acids. This chain's CDR3 is CASSENNQPQHF. CDR3 in DNA: TGTGCCAGCAGTGAAAACAATCAGCCCCAGCATTTT.

This clonotype showed up just a few times. The CDR3 spells CASSQGPGRGTDTQYF. The CDR3 coding sequence is TGCGCCAGCAGCCAAGGGCCAGGGCGCGGCACAGATACGCAGTATTTT. The rearrangement links TRBV4-3 to TRBJ2-3, with TRBD1 as a possible D gene (5 bases). The CDR3 is made up of 16 amino acids. V lost 1 base, J lost 1 base, and 12 bases lay in between. Germline-derived CDR1 and CDR2 are LGHNA and YSLEER.

This clonotype was counted a single time. CDR3 in amino acids: CASGNPRGDRLRNQPQHF. CDR3 coding DNA: TGTGCCAGCGGTAACCCGAGAGGGGACAGACTAAGAAATCAGCCCCAGCATTTT. The chain combines TRBV6-2 or TRBV6-3 with TRBJ1-5; 7 nucleotides agree with TRBD1. The CDR3 runs 18 residues. CDR1 is MNHEY and CDR2 is SVGEGT in the germline V gene. With 8 bases clipped from V and 4 bases from J, the junction kept 20 bases outside the gene matches.

This chain uses TRBV5-6 with TRBJ2-2; 9 positions agree with TRBD2. CDR1 is SGHDT and CDR2 is YYEEEE in the germline V gene. CDR3 length: 15 amino acids. J was trimmed by 5 bases and V by 5 bases; bases with no gene match: 7. CDR3 sequence: CASRPGLASTGELFF. DNA for the CDR3: TGTGCCAGCAGACCGGGACTAGCTTCGACCGGGGAGCTGTTTTTT. Complete variable domain (other parts from reference TRBV5-6 and TRBJ2-2): DAGVTQSPTHLIKTRGQQVTLRCSPKSGHDTVSWYQQALGQGPQFIFQYYEEEERQRGNFPDRFSGHQFPNYSSELNVNALLLGDSALYLCASRPGLASTGELFFGEGSRLTVL.

The V gene is TRBV4-3, the J gene TRBJ2-7; D is perhaps TRBD1 (6 bases). With 4 bases removed from V and 2 bases from J, the gap between germline ends came to 12 bases. CDR1 is LGHNA and CDR2 is YSLEER in the germline V gene. The CDR3 runs 14 residues. DNA for the CDR3: TGCGCCAGCAGCCGCCAGGGGCAGCCCTACGAGCAGTACTTC. This sequence encodes CASSRQGQPYEQYF.

The V call is TRBV29-1, the J call TRBJ2-1; 7 nucleotides line up with TRBD2. The V gene's germline CDR1 is SQVTM and CDR2 ANQGSEA. The CDR3 extends over 13 amino acids. The junction had 4 bases not matched to a gene; V was cut back by 5 bases and J by 3 bases. The CDR3 region has the DNA TGCAGCGTTACGACTAGCTTCTACAATGAGCAGTTCTTC. This encodes CSVTTSFYNEQFF.